What follows are 10 T cell receptor beta chains derived from one specimen sequenced in a study of cytomegalovirus exposure and HLA in healthy donors. The primer mix had 60 Vbeta and 13 Jbeta primers. Libraries were prepared by immunoSEQ multiplex PCR; TCRdb keeps only in-frame clonotypes and omits some of them. The table lists tens of thousands of clones, over 75% of them singletons. The sample was PBMCs. The receptors were gathered from a man aged 35 to 55 in good health and CMV-seronegative.

The chain has TRBV19 and TRBJ1-6, with D perhaps TRBD1 (6 bases). Trimming removed 3 bases from V and 8 bases from J, with 14 bases in between. In germline, CDR1 is LNHDA, CDR2 SQIVND (reference sequence). This CDR3 is built from 15 residues. The CDR3 sequence: CASSIRRGIDSPLHF. The CDR3, as DNA: TGTGCCAGTAGTATCCGCAGGGGTATTGATTCACCCCTCCACTTT.

This chain links TRBV2 with TRBJ1-5; D may be TRBD1 (5 bases). V gave up 1 base and J gave up 6 bases, with 13 bases separating them. CDR3 length: 15 residues. Germline V gene lookup returns CDR1 SNHLY and CDR2 FYNNEI. In nucleotides, the CDR3 is TGTGCCAGCAGTGAAGTCAGGGAGGGGAGTCAGCCCCAGCATTTT. Translation: CASSEVREGSQPQHF.

The chain employs TRBV19 and TRBJ1-1, with D maybe TRBD1 (5 bases). V gave up 6 bases and J gave up 3 bases, with 17 bases separating them. Per the germline V gene, CDR1 is LNHDA and CDR2 is SQIVND (reference sequence). The length of the CDR3 is 15 residues. CDR3 protein: CASSEVPGRDTEAFF. The CDR3 DNA reads TGTGCCAGTAGCGAAGTCCCAGGGAGGGACACTGAAGCTTTCTTT.

The rearrangement uses TRBV19 and TRBJ2-2; D is possibly TRBD2 (5 bases). The V and J ends lost 6 bases and 3 bases respectively, with 11 bases between them. This CDR3 is built from 14 residues. Germline assignment: CDR1 LNHDA and CDR2 SQIVND (reference sequence). CDR3 nucleotides: TGTGCCAGTAGGGCGGAGAGGGACACCGGGGAGCTGTTTTTT. This encodes CASRAERDTGELFF.

The chain links TRBV5-4 to TRBJ1-4; a weak D match, TRBD1 (5 bases). The V gene's germline CDR1 is SGHNT and CDR2 YYREEE (reference sequence). V was clipped by 4 bases and J by 6 bases, with 16 bases between them. This CDR3 is 15 amino acids long. The CDR3 reads CASSLGGTLDEKLFF. The DNA for the CDR3 is TGTGCCAGCAGCCTTGGGGGGACTCTCGATGAAAAACTGTTTTTT.

Worth noting for this clone: This specimen includes other DNA sequences encoding the same CDR3. V gene TRBV5-1 combines with J gene TRBJ1-5, with D possibly being TRBD1 (5 bases). V was cut by 4 bases and J by 0 bases, with 11 bases left in between. The germline gives CDR1 SGHRS, CDR2 YFSETQ. This CDR3 region has 15 residues. The CDR3 nucleotides read TGCGCCAGCAGCCGGGGGACGGATAGCAATCAGCCCCAGCATTTT. Translation gives CASSRGTDSNQPQHF.

The chain combines TRBV18 with TRBJ2-7; D possibly corresponds to TRBD1 (6 bases). V was clipped by 0 bases and J by 0 bases, with 9 bases between them. This CDR3 is built from 15 residues. Germline CDR1 KGHSH, CDR2 LQKENI. The DNA for the CDR3 is TGTGCCAGCTCACCACCGGGGGCGCGCTCCTACGAGCAGTACTTC. Amino acid sequence: CASSPPGARSYEQYF. Based on the CDR3 plus reference TRBV18 and TRBJ2-7, the full variable domain is NAGVMQNPRHLVRRRGQEARLRCSPMKGHSHVYWYRQLPEEGLKFMVYLQKENIIDESGMPKERFSAEFPKEGPSILRIQQVVRGDSAAYFCASSPPGARSYEQYFGPGTRLTVT.

This clone was observed once. V and J are TRBV19 and TRBJ1-2; D is possibly TRBD1 (5 bases). Germline V gene data show CDR1 as LNHDA and CDR2 as SQIVND (reference sequence). The CDR3 runs 14 residues. V was pared by 3 bases and J by 4 bases, with 12 bases between. The CDR3 sequence: CASSMGGAGYGYTF. CDR3 coding DNA: TGTGCCAGTAGTATGGGAGGGGCCGGCTATGGCTACACCTTC.

The count of this clone is one. The CDR3: CASSLDTTTGARTDTQYF. CDR3 bases: TGTGCCAGCAGCTTAGATACAACGACAGGGGCTCGCACAGATACGCAGTATTTT. This sequence joins TRBV11-2 and TRBJ2-3, with TRBD1 identical over 8 bases. The germline CDR1 and CDR2 sequences are SGHAT and FQNNGV. The CDR3 covers 18 residues. Germline trimming cut 0 bases from V and 1 base from J; bases unmatched to any gene: 9. The whole variable domain, remainder taken from reference TRBV11-2 and TRBJ2-3, is EAGVAQSPRYKIIEKRQSVAFWCNPISGHATLYWYQQILGQGPKLLIQFQNNGVVDDSQLPKDRFSAERLKGVDSTLKIQPAKLEDSAVYLCASSLDTTTGARTDTQYFGPGTRLTVL.

The chain recombines TRBV25-1 with TRBJ1-1; D is perhaps TRBD1 (5 bases). Trimming stripped 7 bases from V and 4 bases from J, with 7 bases between. Germline V gene sequence: CDR1 MGHDK, CDR2 SYGVNS. The length of the CDR3 is 11 residues. CDR3 in DNA: TGTGCCAGCACAGGGTTCACTGAAGCTTTCTTT. It translates to CASTGFTEAFF. Looking up the rest from reference TRBV25-1 and TRBJ1-1 gives the full variable domain: EADIYQTPRYLVIGTGKKITLECSQTMGHDKMYWYQQDPGMELHLIHYSYGVNSTEKGDLSSESTVSRIRTEHFPLTLESARPSHTSQYLCASTGFTEAFFGQGTRLTVV.